This TCR beta chain was recorded in a study of T cell clonality in common variable immunodeficiency. Data came from immunoSEQ multiplex PCR; TCRdb stores just in-frame clones and leaves some out. The sample shows about 37,000 clones, no singletons; the ten largest hold around 0.87%. This clone was counted ten times or more. Its antigen is unknown. Study-level points and caveats: Compared with controls, CVID subjects had fewer shared TCRbeta clones. Compared with healthy controls, CVID subjects showed increased TCRbeta clonality, mostly in about a third.

The origin of this receptor is a person aged 18 to 75 in good health. Sequencing was done on a sample of peripheral blood mononuclear cells.

The sequenced CDR3 bases are TGTGCCAGCAGCTCACGCCCCGGGACAGCTAATGAAAAA. Translation: CASSSRPGTANEK. From start to end, the CDR3 is CASSSRPGTANEKLFF. V usage is TRBV7-8 and J usage is TRBJ1-4; 7 nucleotides match TRBD1. The CDR3 end lies 3 residues beyond the end of the read and is filled in from the germline J gene. The germline gives CDR1 SGHVS, CDR2 FQNEAQ. The trim removed 4 bases at V and 3 bases at J, leaving 8 bases unmatched. This CDR3 has 16 amino acids.